What follows are 16 T cell receptor beta chains derived from one specimen sequenced in a study of glioma-infiltrating T cells. TCR alpha and beta CDR3 regions were amplified from RNA using iRepertoire nested multiplex PCR. TCRdb re-called the multiplex PCR reads with MiXCR, one entry per CDR3 protein. The table records around 99,000 distinct CDR3 sequences, less than 30% of them present only once. Sample: glioma tissue, nonneoplastic brain tissue, or PBMCs (not recorded which). Receptors were obtained from a human donor with low-grade glioma or glioblastoma, undergoing nonglioma brain surgery, or in good health (not recorded which).

This clonotype was seen many times. V is TRBV7-3 and J is TRBJ2-5, with TRBD2 matching 11 bases. V gave up 2 bases and J gave up 1 base; unmatched junction bases: 3. CDR3 length: 16 amino acids. The V gene's germline CDR1 is SGHTA and CDR2 FQGTGA. The CDR3 coding sequence is TGTGCCAGCAGCTTAGGGACTAGCGGAACCCAAGAGACCCAGTACTTC. It codes for CASSLGTSGTQETQYF.

This clonotype was detected ten times or more. The V and J genes are TRBV10-3 and TRBJ1-1; the D is unclear. CDR1 ENHRY and CDR2 SYGVKD come from the germline V gene. Trimming removed 0 bases from V and 1 base from J, with 9 bases in between. CDR3 length equals 15 residues. The CDR3 reads CAISESTMGNTEAFF. The CDR3 region has the DNA TGTGCCATCAGTGAGTCGACAATGGGGAACACTGAAGCTTTCTTT.

This clonotype was observed at least ten times. The CDR3 loop reads CASRVTRSSGANVLTF. CDR3 coding DNA: TGTGCCAGCCGGGTGACACGGAGCTCTGGGGCCAACGTCCTGACTTTC. V is TRBV6-2 or TRBV6-3 and J is TRBJ2-6; D is ambiguous. Germline assignment: CDR1 MNHEY and CDR2 SVGEGT. V was trimmed by 8 bases and J by 0 bases, leaving 14 bases between them. There are 16 residues in the CDR3.

This clonotype came up many times. The chain employs TRBV11-2 and TRBJ1-4; D not certain. CDR1 SGHAT and CDR2 FQNNGV come from the germline V gene. The CDR3 runs to 15 residues. V lost 1 base to trimming and J lost 4 bases, with 10 bases between them. In nucleotides, the CDR3 is TGTGCCAGCAGCTTAGGGACGGGGTTTAATGAAAAACTGTTTTTT. Residues: CASSLGTGFNEKLFF.

This clonotype appeared a few times. The J gene is TRBJ2-1, the V gene TRBV29-1, with 14 bases aligning to TRBD2. CDR1 and CDR2 (germline): SQVTM, ANQGSEA. This CDR3 is built from 14 residues. J was trimmed by 8 bases and V by 5 bases; bases with no gene match: 5. CDR3 DNA sequence: TGCAGCGTTTCGGGACTAGCGGGAGTTGATGAGCAGTTCTTC. Translated: CSVSGLAGVDEQFF.

The sample holds many counts of this clonotype. The J gene is TRBJ1-1, the V gene TRBV6-1; 9 bases fit TRBD1. CDR1 MNHNS and CDR2 SASEGT come from the germline V gene. This CDR3 contains 16 residues. The V gene end was trimmed by 6 bases and the J gene end by 4 bases; junction bases not matched to a gene: 12. The chain's CDR3 is CASRAQQGAGGTEAFF. The DNA of the CDR3 is TGTGCCAGCAGGGCCCAACAGGGGGCAGGGGGCACTGAAGCTTTCTTT.

This clonotype showed up many times. The rearrangement links TRBV7-6 to TRBJ2-5, with 9 bases identical to TRBD2. Per germline, CDR1 SGHVS and CDR2 FNYEAQ. The V gene end was trimmed by 2 bases and the J gene end by 2 bases; junction bases not matched to a gene: 6. The CDR3 has 16 residues. The CDR3: CASSLFPSGDQETQYF. The CDR3 region has the DNA TGTGCCAGCAGCTTATTTCCTAGCGGGGATCAAGAGACCCAGTACTTC.

Many counts were recorded for this clonotype. The chain uses TRBV6-6 and TRBJ2-7, with 8 bases that match TRBD1. The germline CDR1 and CDR2 sequences are MNHNY and SVGAGI (reference sequence). This CDR3 has 14 amino acids. V was clipped by 1 base and J by 2 bases; unmatched bases: 1. Written as DNA, the CDR3 is TGTGCCAGCAGTTACTTGACAGGGGCCTACGAGCAGTACTTC. This gives the protein CASSYLTGAYEQYF.

This clonotype was seen ten or more times. The CDR3 is CASSLERTGEAFF. In DNA form, the CDR3 reads TGTGCCAGCAGCTTAGAGAGGACAGGTGAAGCTTTCTTT. The chain carries TRBV7-2 and TRBJ1-1; 7 bases align to TRBD1. Looked up from germline, CDR1 is SGHTA and CDR2 is FQGNSA. The CDR3 loop spans 13 amino acids. Trimming took 1 base from V and 7 from J; bases not matched to a gene: 3.

With respect to this clonotype: With a much larger clone just one base away, this may be a read error. This chain links TRBV19 with TRBJ2-5, with D perhaps TRBD2 (5 bases). CDR1 and CDR2 from the germline V gene are LNHDA and SQIVND (reference sequence). CDR3 length: 13 residues. The DNA of the CDR3 is TGTGCCAGTAGTAGAGGGTACCAAGAGACCCAGCACTTC. It specifies CASSRGYQETQHF.

The sample holds many counts of this clonotype. The V gene is TRBV4-1, the J gene TRBJ1-2; possible D gene TRBD1, 5 bases. Per germline, CDR1 MGHRA and CDR2 YSYEKL. The length of the CDR3 is 15 residues. Trimming pared 0 bases from V and 3 bases from J, leaving 11 bases between. The CDR3 protein is CASSQEQGRDYGYTF. CDR3 in DNA: TGCGCCAGCAGCCAAGAGCAGGGACGGGACTATGGCTACACCTTC.

Details on this clonotype: A clone one base away is much larger, so this may be a read error. This sequence joins TRBV7-9 and TRBJ2-3, with 8 bases fitting TRBD2. This CDR3 comprises 15 residues. Germline V gene sequence: CDR1 SEHNR, CDR2 FQNEAQ (reference sequence). The CDR3 here is CANSLTSGGSDTQYF. CDR3 DNA: TGTGCCAACAGCCTCACTAGCGGCGGATCAGATACGCAGTATTTT.

This clonotype was seen repeatedly, ten times or more. The CDR3 spells CASSPRSNQPQHF. In DNA form, the CDR3 reads TGTGCCAGCAGTCCCCGGAGCAATCAGCCCCAGCATTTT. This sequence joins TRBV12-3 or TRBV12-4 and TRBJ1-5; D is uncertain. Trimming stripped 5 bases from V and 1 base from J, with 6 bases between. This CDR3 comprises 13 residues.

This clonotype was seen ten or more times. The chain has TRBV18 and TRBJ2-3; the D call may be TRBD1 or TRBD2 (5 bases each). This CDR3 has 15 residues. The germline CDR1 and CDR2 sequences are KGHSH and LQKENI. Trimming stripped 3 bases from V and 8 bases from J, with 18 bases between. CDR3 bases: TGTGCCAGCTCACCCGGGGCAGGGCCGGGATCTACGCAGTATTTT. Protein product: CASSPGAGPGSTQYF.

With regard to this clonotype: A much larger clone lies a single base off, so this may be a read error. The rearrangement links TRBV7-3 to TRBJ2-7; the D is unclear. V gave up 1 base and J gave up 2 bases, with 18 bases separating them. The germline CDR1 and CDR2 sequences are SGHTA and FQGTGA. There are 17 residues in the CDR3. CDR3 nucleotides: TGTGCCAGCAGCTTAAAGGGCACCTTGGGCTCTGCCTACGAGCAGTACTTC. Amino acids: CASSLKGTLGSAYEQYF.

This sequence joins TRBV30 and TRBJ2-7; D is undetermined. With 3 bases removed from V and 4 bases from J, the gap between germline ends came to 13 bases. This CDR3 is built from 13 residues. The V gene's germline CDR1 is GTSNPN and CDR2 SVGIG (reference sequence). The CDR3 region has the DNA TGTGCCTGGAGGGGCATGACGTGGTACGAGCAGTACTTC. It is translated as CAWRGMTWYEQYF.